This T cell receptor beta chain was sequenced during a study of blood T cell repertoires in COVID-19. Study context: Some COVID-19 samples were acute and others convalescent; all came from the United States, Italy and Spain. PBMCs, B-cell-depleted T cells, or T cells provided the cDNA or gDNA that made up the material.

Germline loops: CDR1 KGHDR, CDR2 SFDVKD. The CDR3 is 12 residues long. The germline V and J ends were trimmed by 2 bases and 6 bases, with 3 bases remaining between them. In the original analysis: Reference gene primer amplification gave nucleated cell count estimates. Method: immunoSEQ multiplex PCR; TCRdb's copy keeps in-frame clones and lacks some. The V and J calls and the clone size are those of that table, but D and trimming were determined from the DNA. The sample gives fewer than 110,000 clones, 85% of which show up once; less than 2% is in the top ten. V is TRBV24-1 and J is TRBJ1-4, with no clear D. The sequenced sample was peripheral blood. This sequence originates from a woman between 70 and 85 years old with active or convalescent COVID-19. The CDR3 is CATSDSDEKLFF. The CDR3 bases are TGTGCCACCAGTGATTCAGATGAAAAACTGTTTTTT.